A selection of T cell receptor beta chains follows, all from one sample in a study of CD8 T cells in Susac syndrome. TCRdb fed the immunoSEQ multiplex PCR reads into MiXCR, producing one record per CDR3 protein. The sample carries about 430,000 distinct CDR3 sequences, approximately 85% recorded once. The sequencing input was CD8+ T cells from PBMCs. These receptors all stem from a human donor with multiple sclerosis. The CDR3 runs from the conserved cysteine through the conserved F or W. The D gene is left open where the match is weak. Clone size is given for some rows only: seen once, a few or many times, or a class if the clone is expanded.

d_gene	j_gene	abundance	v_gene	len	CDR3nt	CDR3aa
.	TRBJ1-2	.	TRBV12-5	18	TGTGCTAGTGGTTTCTTACCCCTAGAGGGGGGGAGCAACTATGGCTACACCTTC	CASGFLPLEGGSNYGYTF
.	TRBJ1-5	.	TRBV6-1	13	TGTTCCAGCGGTAGGTTTCTCAATCAGCCCCAGCATTTT	CSSGRFLNQPQHF
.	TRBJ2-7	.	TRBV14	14	TGTGCCAGCAGCCAAGCAGGGTTATTATACGAGCAGTACTTC	CASSQAGLLYEQYF
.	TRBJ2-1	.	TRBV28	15	TGTGCCAGCGGGCCTAGCGGAGGGGGGTTGAATGAGCAGTTCTTC	CASGPSGGGLNEQFF
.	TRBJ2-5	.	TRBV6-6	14	TGTGCCAGCAGTTACGTCACAGCGAAAGAGACCCAGTACTTC	CASSYVTAKETQYF
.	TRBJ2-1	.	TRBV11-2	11	TGTGCCAGCAACCAAGGGGACGAGCAGTTCTTC	CASNQGDEQFF
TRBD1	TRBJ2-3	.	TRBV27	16	TGTGCCAGCAGTTCGATTACGACAGGGTTCGGAGATACGCAGTATTTT	CASSSITTGFGDTQYF
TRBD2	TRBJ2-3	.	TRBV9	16	TGTGCCAGCAGCGCACCCCGGGGACTAGCAACAGATACGCAGTATTTT	CASSAPRGLATDTQYF
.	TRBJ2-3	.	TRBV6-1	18	TGTGCCAGCAGTGAAGCGCCGGCAGTGGGAGGTTTGACAGATACGCAGTATTTT	CASSEAPAVGGLTDTQYF
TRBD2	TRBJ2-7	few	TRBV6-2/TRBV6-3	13	TGTGCCAGCGCGGGACTAGCGGATTACGAGCAGTACTTC	CASAGLADYEQYF
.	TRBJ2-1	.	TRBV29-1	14	TGCAGCGTCCCTCGGAGGGCAGGGGACAATGAGCAGTTCTTC	CSVPRRAGDNEQFF
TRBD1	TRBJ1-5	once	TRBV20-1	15	TGCAGTGCTCAGATCGGGACAGGGGGCAATCAGCCCCAGCATTTT	CSAQIGTGGNQPQHF
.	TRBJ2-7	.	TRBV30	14	TGTGCCTGGAGTGGGACCGAGACCTCCTACGAGCAGTACTTC	CAWSGTETSYEQYF
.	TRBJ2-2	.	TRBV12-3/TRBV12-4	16	TGTGCCAGCAGTTTTGACAGGCCACCGGACACCGGGGAGCTGTTTTTT	CASSFDRPPDTGELFF
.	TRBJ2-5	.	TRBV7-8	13	TGTGCCAGCAGCCAAACGGGTTCAGAGACCCAGTACTTC	CASSQTGSETQYF
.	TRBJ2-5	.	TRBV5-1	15	TGCGCCAGCAGCTGGGCGGCGAGGTCCCAAGAGACCCAGTACTTC	CASSWAARSQETQYF
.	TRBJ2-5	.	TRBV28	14	TGTGCCAGCAGCGATGACAGATCCCAAGAGACCCAGTACTTC	CASSDDRSQETQYF
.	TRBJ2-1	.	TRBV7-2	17	TGTGCCAGCAGCTTGGACACAACAGTAGACCCCTACAATGAGCAGTTCTTC	CASSLDTTVDPYNEQFF
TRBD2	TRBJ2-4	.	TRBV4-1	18	TGCGCCAGCAGCCAAGCTTGGGCGGGGGAGATAGCCAAAAACATTCAGTACTTC	CASSQAWAGEIAKNIQYF
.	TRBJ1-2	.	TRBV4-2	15	TGTGCCAGCAGCCAATCGGCAGGGCCGGGCTATGGCTACACCTTC	CASSQSAGPGYGYTF
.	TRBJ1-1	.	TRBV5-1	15	TGCGCCAGCAGCCTCAATGCACAGGGATGGACTGAAGCTTTCTTT	CASSLNAQGWTEAFF
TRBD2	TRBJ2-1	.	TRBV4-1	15	TGCGCCAGCAGCCAAGCAAGCGGGGGCTACAATGAGCAGTTCTTC	CASSQASGGYNEQFF
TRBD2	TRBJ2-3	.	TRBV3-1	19	TGTGCCAGCAGCCAAGATGGGACTAGCGGGGTCTTTTTAACAGATACGCAGTATTTT	CASSQDGTSGVFLTDTQYF
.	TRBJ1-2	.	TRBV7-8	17	TGTGCCAGCAGCACCCTAGGGGAGGACACCTATAACTATGGCTACACCTTC	CASSTLGEDTYNYGYTF
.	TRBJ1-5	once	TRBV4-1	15	TGCGCCAGCAGCCAATGGGTCAGGGCGGGTCAGCCCCAGCATTTT	CASSQWVRAGQPQHF
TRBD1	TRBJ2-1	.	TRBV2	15	TGTGCCAGCAGAGAGTGGACAGGGGGCGGGAATGAGCAGTTCTTC	CASREWTGGGNEQFF
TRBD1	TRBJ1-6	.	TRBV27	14	TGTGCCAGCAGTTGGGGGACAGTACATTCACCCCTCCACTTT	CASSWGTVHSPLHF
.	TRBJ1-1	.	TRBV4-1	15	TGCGCCAGCAGCCACAGTGAGAGGGGCTACCCTGAAGCTTTCTTT	CASSHSERGYPEAFF
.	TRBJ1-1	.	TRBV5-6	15	TGTGCCAGCAGCTGGGCGGAGGGTGGGAGCACTGAAGCTTTCTTT	CASSWAEGGSTEAFF
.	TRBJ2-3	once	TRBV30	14	TGTGCCTGGAGTCATCTGGATGGCGCAGATACGCAGTATTTT	CAWSHLDGADTQYF
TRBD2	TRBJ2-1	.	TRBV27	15	TGTGCCAGCAGTTTATCACTAGCGCCGAGCTATGAGCAGTTCTTC	CASSLSLAPSYEQFF
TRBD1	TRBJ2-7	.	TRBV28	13	TGTGCCATCTCGCCCGGGACAGGCTACGAGCAGTACTTC	CAISPGTGYEQYF
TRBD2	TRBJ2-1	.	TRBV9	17	TGTGCCAGCAGCCCGGACCGAACTAGCGGGACCTACAATGAGCAGTTCTTC	CASSPDRTSGTYNEQFF
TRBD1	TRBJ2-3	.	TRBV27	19	TGTGCCAGCCACCGGAGTATGGGAATGGGACAGGCAAGCACAGATACGCAGTATTTT	CASHRSMGMGQASTDTQYF
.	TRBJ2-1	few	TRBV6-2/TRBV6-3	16	TGTGCCAGCAGTTACAGGCGGGACAGCTCCTACAATGAGCAGTTCTTC	CASSYRRDSSYNEQFF
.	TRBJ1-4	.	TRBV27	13	TGTGCCAGCGCGATGGGGGGTAATGAAAAACTGTTTTTT	CASAMGGNEKLFF
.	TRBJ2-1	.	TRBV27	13	TGTGCCAGCAGTCTGGGCGTTTTGGATGAGCAGTTCTTC	CASSLGVLDEQFF
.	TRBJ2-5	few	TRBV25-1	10	TGTGCCAGCCGGGGGTGGACCCAGTACTTC	CASRGWTQYF
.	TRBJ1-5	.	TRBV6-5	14	TGTGCCAGCAGTATTGGAGTCAGCAATCAGCCCCAGCATTTT	CASSIGVSNQPQHF
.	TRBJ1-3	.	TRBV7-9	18	TGTGCCAGCAGCTCCCTAATCGGGGCGGGGCTCTCTGGAAACACCATATATTTT	CASSSLIGAGLSGNTIYF
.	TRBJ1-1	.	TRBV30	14	TGTGCCTGGAGTGTGTCCGGGGGTCACACTGAAGCTTTCTTT	CAWSVSGGHTEAFF
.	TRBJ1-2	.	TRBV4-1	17	TGCGCCAGCAGCCTAGAGGGGGAGCGGCTGTGGAACTATGGCTACACCTTC	CASSLEGERLWNYGYTF
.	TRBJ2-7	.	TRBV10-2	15	TGCGCCAGCAGTGAACTCAGGACCGTGGAATACGAGCAGTACTTC	CASSELRTVEYEQYF
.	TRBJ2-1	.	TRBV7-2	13	TGTGCCAGCAGCTTTCCAGGGTCCAATGAGCAGTTCTTC	CASSFPGSNEQFF
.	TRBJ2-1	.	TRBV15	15	TGTGCCACCAGCAGAGATCCCGCTAGCACTCGTGAGCAGTTCTTC	CATSRDPASTREQFF
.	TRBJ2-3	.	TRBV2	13	TGTGCCAGCAGTGAAATAGGGGAGGATACGCAGTATTTT	CASSEIGEDTQYF
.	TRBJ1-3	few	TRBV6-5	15	TGTGCCAGCAGTTACACCACAGGGTCTGGAAACACCATATATTTT	CASSYTTGSGNTIYF
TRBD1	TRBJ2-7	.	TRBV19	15	TGTGCCAGTAGTAATTGGGACAGGGACACCTACGAGCAGTACTTC	CASSNWDRDTYEQYF
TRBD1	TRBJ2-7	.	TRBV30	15	TGTGCCTGGGAACCGGGACAGGGCCTATCCTACGAGCAGTACTTC	CAWEPGQGLSYEQYF
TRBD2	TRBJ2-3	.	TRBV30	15	TGTGCCTGGACCTCAGGAGCGGGGGGGCCAGATACGCAGTATTTT	CAWTSGAGGPDTQYF
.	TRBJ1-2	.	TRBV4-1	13	TGCGCCAGCAGTCCTGGACGGACCGATGGCTACACCTTC	CASSPGRTDGYTF
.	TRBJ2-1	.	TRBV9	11	TGTGCCAGCAGCGGGGACAATGAGCAGTTCTTC	CASSGDNEQFF
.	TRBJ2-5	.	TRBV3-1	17	TGTGCCAGCAGCCAAGGCGTAGAATCCGCGTACCAAGAGACCCAGTACTTC	CASSQGVESAYQETQYF
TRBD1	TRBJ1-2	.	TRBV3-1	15	TGTGCCAGCAGCCAAGGAGAGTCAGGGGGGCTTGGCTACACCTTC	CASSQGESGGLGYTF
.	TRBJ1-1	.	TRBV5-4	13	TGTGCCAGCAGCCCGTTTGAGAACACTGAAGCTTTCTTT	CASSPFENTEAFF
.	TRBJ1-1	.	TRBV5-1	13	TGCGCCAGCACCCCCGTGGGTGACAAAGAAGCTTTCTTT	CASTPVGDKEAFF
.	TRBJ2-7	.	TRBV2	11	TGTGCCAGCAGTGGAATCCACGAGCAGTACTTC	CASSGIHEQYF
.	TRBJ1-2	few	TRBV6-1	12	TGTGCCAGCAGTACGGGCTTCTATGGCTACACCTTC	CASSTGFYGYTF
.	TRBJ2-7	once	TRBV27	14	TGTGCCAGCAGCCCAACTCAGGGGCCGTACGAGCAGTACTTC	CASSPTQGPYEQYF